The present T cell receptor (beta chain) was sequenced within a study of Ad26.COV2.S vaccination and SARS-CoV-2 variants. Study overall: Participants got Ad26.COV2.S intramuscularly, once or twice 56 days apart. Study-wide findings and caveats: Responses of spike-specific T cells (both CD8+ and CD4+) reportedly showed substantial breadth after vaccination. Among vaccine recipients, spike-specific TCR breadth exceeded that of placebo recipients.

About this clone itself: Its target is unknown.

The V gene's germline CDR1 is MNHEY and CDR2 SVGEGT. CDR3 length: 17 amino acids. The V gene lost 3 bases and the J gene lost 5 bases, with 19 bases spanning the gap. Treatment in this sample: roughly 18 received Ad26.COV2.S at low or high dose, single or two shots; 5 received placebo; per-sample allocation not given. Specimens were obtained on day 63 following the first vaccine or placebo injection. It was an adult aged 18-55 years in Boston who was the donor. Some clones are missing from TCRdb's copy, which holds only in-frame ones; the method was immunoSEQ multiplex PCR. The repertoire has a few hundred thousand clones, roughly 90% of them found once; the top ten carry 3.6%.

The chain combines TRBV6-2 or TRBV6-3 with TRBJ2-2; possible D gene TRBD1, 6 bases. The source of this sequence is a person aged 18 to 65 who received the Ad26.COV2.S COVID-19 vaccine or a placebo. The starting material was peripheral blood, obtained in a trial of Ad26.COV2.S vaccine versus placebo. CDR3 loop: CASSYHGQTPKTGELFF. The CDR3 nucleotides are TGTGCCAGCAGTTATCACGGACAGACTCCTAAGACCGGGGAGCTGTTTTTT.